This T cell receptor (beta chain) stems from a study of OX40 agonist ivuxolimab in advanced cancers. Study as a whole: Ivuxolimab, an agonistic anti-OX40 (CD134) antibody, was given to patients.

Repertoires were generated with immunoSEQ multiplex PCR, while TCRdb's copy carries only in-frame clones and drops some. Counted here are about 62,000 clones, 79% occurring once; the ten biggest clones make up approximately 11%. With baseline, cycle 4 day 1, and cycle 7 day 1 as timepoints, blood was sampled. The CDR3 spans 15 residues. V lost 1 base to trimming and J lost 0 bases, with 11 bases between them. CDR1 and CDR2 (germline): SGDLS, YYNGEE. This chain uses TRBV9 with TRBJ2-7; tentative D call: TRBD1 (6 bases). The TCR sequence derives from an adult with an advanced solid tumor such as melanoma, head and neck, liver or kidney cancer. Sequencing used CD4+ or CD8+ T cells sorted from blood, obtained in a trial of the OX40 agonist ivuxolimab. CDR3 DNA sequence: TGTGCCAGCAGCGTAAAGGGGGTTGGCTCCTACGAGCAGTACTTC. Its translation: CASSVKGVGSYEQYF.